The present TCR beta chain was sequenced within a study of blood T cell repertoires in COVID-19. For the study at large: The United States, Italy and Spain supplied acute and convalescent COVID-19 samples.

Clones were read by immunoSEQ multiplex PCR, and TCRdb kept only the in-frame ones, dropping some. The sample records over 150,000 clones, more than 75% being singletons. CDR3 length: 11 residues. Trimming shortened V by 7 bases and J by 6 bases, and 7 bases separated the two germline ends. Sequenced sample: peripheral blood. V is TRBV12-3 or TRBV12-4 and J is TRBJ2-1, with D uncertain. The TCR comes from a man aged 55 to 70 with COVID-19, enrolled during active disease. CDR3 loop: CASTEANEQFF. DNA for the CDR3: TGTGCCAGCACAGAGGCCAATGAGCAGTTCTTC.